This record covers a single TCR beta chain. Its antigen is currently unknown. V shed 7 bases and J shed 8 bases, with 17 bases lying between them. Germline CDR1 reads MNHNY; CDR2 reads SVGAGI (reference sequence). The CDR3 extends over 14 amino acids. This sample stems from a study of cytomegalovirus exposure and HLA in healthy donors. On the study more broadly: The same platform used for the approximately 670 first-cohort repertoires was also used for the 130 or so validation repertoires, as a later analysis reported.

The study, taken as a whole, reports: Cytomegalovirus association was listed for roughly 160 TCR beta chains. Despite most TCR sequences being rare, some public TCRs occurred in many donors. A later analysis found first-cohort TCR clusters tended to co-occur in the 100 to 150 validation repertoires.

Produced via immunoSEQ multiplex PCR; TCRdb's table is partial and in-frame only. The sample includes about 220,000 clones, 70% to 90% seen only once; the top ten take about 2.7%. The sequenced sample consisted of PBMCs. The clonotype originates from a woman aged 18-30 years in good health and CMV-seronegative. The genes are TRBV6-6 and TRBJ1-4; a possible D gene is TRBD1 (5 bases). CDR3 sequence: CASNRQGGSEKLFF. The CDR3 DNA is TGTGCCAGCAATCGGCAGGGCGGTAGCGAAAAACTGTTTTTT.